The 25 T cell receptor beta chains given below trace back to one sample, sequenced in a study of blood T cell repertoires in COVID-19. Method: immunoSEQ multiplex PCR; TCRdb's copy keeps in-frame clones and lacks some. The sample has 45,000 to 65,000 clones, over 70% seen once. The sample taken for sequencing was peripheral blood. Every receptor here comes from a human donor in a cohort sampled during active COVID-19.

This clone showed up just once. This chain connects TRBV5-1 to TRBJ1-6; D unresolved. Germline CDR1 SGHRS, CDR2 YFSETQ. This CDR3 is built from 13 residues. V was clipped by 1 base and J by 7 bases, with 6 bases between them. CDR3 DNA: TGCGCCAGCAGCTTGTCCGGGAATTCACCCCTCCACTTT. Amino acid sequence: CASSLSGNSPLHF.

The DNA of the CDR3 is TGCGCCAGCTCCCCTAGAACGCGGGGGCCTACGGATGAGCAGTTCTTC. It yields the protein CASSPRTRGPTDEQFF. The gene calls are TRBV4-1 and TRBJ2-1; TRBD2 is a possible D gene (7 bases). Trimming removed 8 bases from V and 8 bases from J, with 25 bases in between. Germline values: CDR1 MGHRA, CDR2 YSYEKL. This CDR3 spans 16 amino acids.

The CDR3 loop is CASSPIRQETQYF. CDR3 sequence (DNA): TGTGCCAGCTCACCGATTAGACAAGAGACCCAGTACTTC. The chain employs TRBV18 and TRBJ2-5; no clear D gene. The CDR3 length is 13 residues. CDR1 is KGHSH, CDR2 LQKENI, per germline. Trimming removed 3 bases from V and 2 bases from J, with 7 bases in between.

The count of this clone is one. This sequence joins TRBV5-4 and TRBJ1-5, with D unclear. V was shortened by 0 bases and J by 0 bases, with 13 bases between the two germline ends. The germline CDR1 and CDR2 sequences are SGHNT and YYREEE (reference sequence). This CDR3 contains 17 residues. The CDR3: CASSLAKSVFSNQPQHF. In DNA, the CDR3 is TGTGCCAGCAGCTTGGCCAAGAGTGTATTTAGCAATCAGCCCCAGCATTTT.

Here the CDR3 DNA reads TGCGCCAGCAGCTTGGCCGGGTTCGCAACCTCTGGAAACACCATATATTTT. Encoded protein: CASSLAGFATSGNTIYF. V and J are TRBV5-1 and TRBJ1-3; D not certain. Germline CDR1 SGHRS, CDR2 YFSETQ. V was trimmed by 0 bases and J by 0 bases, leaving 13 bases between them. The CDR3 runs 17 residues. The full variable domain, its missing parts supplied by reference TRBV5-1 and TRBJ1-3, is KAGVTQTPRYLIKTRGQQVTLSCSPISGHRSVSWYQQTPGQGLQFLFEYFSETQRNKGNFPGRFSGRQFSNSRSEMNVSTLELGDSALYLCASSLAGFATSGNTIYFGEGSWLTVV.

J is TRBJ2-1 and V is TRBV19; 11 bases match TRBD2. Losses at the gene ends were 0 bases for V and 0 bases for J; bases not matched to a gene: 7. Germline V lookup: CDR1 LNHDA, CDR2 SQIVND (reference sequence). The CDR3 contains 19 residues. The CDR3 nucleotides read TGTGCCAGTAGTATAGAGGGACTAGCGGTCCAGGGCTCCTACAATGAGCAGTTCTTC. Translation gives CASSIEGLAVQGSYNEQFF.

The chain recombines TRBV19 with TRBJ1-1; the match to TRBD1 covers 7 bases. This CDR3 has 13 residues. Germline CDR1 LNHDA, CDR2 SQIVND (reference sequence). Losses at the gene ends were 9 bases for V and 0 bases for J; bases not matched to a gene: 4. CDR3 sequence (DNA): TGTGCCAGCGCGGGACAGATGAACACTGAAGCTTTCTTT. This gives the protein CASAGQMNTEAFF.

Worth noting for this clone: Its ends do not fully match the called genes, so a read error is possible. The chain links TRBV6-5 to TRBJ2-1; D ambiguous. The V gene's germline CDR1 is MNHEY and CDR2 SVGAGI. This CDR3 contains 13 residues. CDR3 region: CATANFPFPARIF. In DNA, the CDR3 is TGTGCCACGGCGAACTTCCCATTCCCAGCTAGAATCTTC.

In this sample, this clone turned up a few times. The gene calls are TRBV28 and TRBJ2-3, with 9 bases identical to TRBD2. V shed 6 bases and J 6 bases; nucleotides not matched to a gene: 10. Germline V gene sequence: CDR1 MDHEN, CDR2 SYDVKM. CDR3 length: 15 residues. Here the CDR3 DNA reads TGTGCCAGCAGGTCAGCTAGCGGGGCGAGGGATACGCAGTATTTT. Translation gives CASRSASGARDTQYF.

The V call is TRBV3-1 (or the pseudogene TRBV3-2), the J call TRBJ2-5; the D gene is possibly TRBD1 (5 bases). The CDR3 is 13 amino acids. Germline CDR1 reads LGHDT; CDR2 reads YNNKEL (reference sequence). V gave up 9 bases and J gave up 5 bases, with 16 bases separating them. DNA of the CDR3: TGTGCCAGTTCGGTGGGGCATCGGGAGACCCAGTACTTC. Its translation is CASSVGHRETQYF.

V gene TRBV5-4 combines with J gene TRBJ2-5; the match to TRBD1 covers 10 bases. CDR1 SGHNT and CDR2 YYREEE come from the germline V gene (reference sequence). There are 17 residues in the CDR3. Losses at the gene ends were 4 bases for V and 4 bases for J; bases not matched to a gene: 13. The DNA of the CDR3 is TGTGCCAGCAGCCCCCGGGACAGGGGAATGAGAGTAGAGACCCAGTACTTC. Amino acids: CASSPRDRGMRVETQYF.

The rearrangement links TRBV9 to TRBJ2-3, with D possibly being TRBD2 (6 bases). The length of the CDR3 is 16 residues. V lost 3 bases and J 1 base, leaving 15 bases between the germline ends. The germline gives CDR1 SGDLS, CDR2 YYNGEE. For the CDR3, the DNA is TGTGCCAGCAGCGCGGGACTTGGGGAAGGCACAGATACGCAGTATTTT. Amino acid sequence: CASSAGLGEGTDTQYF.

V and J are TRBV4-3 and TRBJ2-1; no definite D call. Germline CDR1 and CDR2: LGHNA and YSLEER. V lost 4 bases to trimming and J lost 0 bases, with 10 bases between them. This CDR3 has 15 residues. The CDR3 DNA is TGCGCCAGCAGCCTGCGACTTAGCTCCTACAATGAGCAGTTCTTC. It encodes CASSLRLSSYNEQFF.

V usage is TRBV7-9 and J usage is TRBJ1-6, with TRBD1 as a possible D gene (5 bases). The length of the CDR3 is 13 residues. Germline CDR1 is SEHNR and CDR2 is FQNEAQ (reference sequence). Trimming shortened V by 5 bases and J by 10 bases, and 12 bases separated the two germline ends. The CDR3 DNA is TGTGCCAGCAGCAGCTCGACAGCGTCACCCCTCCACTTT. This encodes CASSSSTASPLHF.

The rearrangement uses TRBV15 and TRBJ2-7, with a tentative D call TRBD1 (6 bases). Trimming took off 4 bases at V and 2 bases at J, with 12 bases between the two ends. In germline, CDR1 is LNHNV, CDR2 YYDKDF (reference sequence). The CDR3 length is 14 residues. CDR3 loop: CATSIPGQAYEQYF. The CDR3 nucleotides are TGTGCCACCAGCATACCGGGACAAGCCTACGAGCAGTACTTC.

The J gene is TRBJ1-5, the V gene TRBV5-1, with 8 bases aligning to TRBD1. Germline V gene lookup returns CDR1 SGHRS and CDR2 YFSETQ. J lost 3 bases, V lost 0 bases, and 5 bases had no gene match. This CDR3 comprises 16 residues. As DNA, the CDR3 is TGCGCCAGCAGCTTGGAGTCAGGGGGCCCCAATCAGCCCCAGCATTTT. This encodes CASSLESGGPNQPQHF.

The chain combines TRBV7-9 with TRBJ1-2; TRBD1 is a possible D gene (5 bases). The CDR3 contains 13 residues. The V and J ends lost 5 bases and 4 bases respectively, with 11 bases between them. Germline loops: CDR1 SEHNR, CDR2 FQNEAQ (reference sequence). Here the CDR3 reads CASSPTGPYGYTF. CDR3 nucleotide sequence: TGTGCCAGCAGCCCCACAGGTCCCTATGGCTACACCTTC.

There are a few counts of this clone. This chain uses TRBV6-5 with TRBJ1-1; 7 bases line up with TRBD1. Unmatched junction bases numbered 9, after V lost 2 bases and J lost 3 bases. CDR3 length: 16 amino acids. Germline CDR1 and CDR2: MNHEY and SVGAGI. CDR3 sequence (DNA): TGTGCCAGCAGTTACATCCGTCTACAGGGGCACACTGAAGCTTTCTTT. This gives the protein CASSYIRLQGHTEAFF.

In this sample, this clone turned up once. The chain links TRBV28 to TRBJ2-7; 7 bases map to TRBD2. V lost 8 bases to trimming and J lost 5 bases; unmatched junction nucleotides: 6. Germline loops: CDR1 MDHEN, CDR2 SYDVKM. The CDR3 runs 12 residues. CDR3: CASSSGQDEQYF. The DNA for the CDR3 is TGTGCCAGCTCTAGCGGCCAGGACGAGCAGTACTTC.

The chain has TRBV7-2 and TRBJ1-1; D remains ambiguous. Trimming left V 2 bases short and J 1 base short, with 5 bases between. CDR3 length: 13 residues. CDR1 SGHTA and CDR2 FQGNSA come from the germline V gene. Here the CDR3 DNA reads TGTGCCAGCAGCTTATATTGGAACACTGAAGCTTTCTTT. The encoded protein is CASSLYWNTEAFF.

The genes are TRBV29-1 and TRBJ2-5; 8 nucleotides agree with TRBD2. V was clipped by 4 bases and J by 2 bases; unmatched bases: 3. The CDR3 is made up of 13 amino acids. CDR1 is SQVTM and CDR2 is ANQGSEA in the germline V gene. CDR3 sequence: CSVGTSGQETQYF. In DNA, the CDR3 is TGCAGCGTTGGAACTAGCGGTCAAGAGACCCAGTACTTC. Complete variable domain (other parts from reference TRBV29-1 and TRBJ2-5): SAVISQKPSRDICQRGTSLTIQCQVDSQVTMMFWYRQQPGQSLTLIATANQGSEATYESGFVIDKFPISRPNLTFSTLTVSNMSPEDSSIYLCSVGTSGQETQYFGPGTRLLVL.

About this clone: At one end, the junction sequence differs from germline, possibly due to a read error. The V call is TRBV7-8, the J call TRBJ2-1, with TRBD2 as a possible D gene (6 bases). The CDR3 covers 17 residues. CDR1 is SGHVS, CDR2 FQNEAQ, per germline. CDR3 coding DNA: TGTGCCGGCAGCTTGCGGACGAGGGAGGCCTTCTACAATGAGCAGTTCTTC. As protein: CAGSLRTREAFYNEQFF.

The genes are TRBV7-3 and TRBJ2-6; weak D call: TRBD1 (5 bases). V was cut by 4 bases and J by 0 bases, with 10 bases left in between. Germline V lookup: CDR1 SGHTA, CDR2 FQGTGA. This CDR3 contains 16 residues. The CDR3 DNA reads TGTGCCAGCAGCTCCCTACAGGCCTCTGGGGCCAACGTCCTGACTTTC. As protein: CASSSLQASGANVLTF.

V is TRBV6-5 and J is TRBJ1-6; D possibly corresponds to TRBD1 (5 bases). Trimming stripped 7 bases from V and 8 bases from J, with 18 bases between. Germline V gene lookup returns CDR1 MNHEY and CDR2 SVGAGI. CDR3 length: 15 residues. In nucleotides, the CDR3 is TGTGCCAGCAACCCCTCGCAGGGTCACGATTCACCCCTCCACTTT. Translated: CASNPSQGHDSPLHF.

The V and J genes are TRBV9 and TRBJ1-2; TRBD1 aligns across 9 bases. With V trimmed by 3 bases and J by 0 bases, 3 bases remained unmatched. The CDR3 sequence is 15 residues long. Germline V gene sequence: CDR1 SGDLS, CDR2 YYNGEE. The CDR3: CASSGTGGANYGYTF. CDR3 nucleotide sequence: TGTGCCAGCAGCGGTACAGGGGGCGCTAACTATGGCTACACCTTC.